The sequence of this T cell receptor beta chain was determined in a study of blood T cells in healthy people across ages. This clonotype was observed many times. Alongside a J-beta primer mix, a sample-barcoded 5' primer served in a second PCR lasting roughly 7 to 11 cycles. There were at least 3 million CDR3-containing paired-end reads obtained from each sample. TCRdb used MiXCR to reprocess the 5' RACE reads, holding one entry per CDR3 protein. The table has fewer than 1,200,000 distinct CDR3 sequences, around 25% seen once; the top ten hold less than 0.85%. The CDR3 sequence is 13 residues long. Germline lookup yields CDR1 SQVTM and CDR2 ANQGSEA. Trimming removed 0 bases from V and 2 bases from J, with 7 bases in between. This sample also appeared in a second study, on T cells of mothers and their children. This second study notes: The cDNA synthesis received all extracted RNA, at around 1.5 ug per 15 ul. Primer M1S, used in the second PCR, introduced sample barcodes and 2-4 random nucleotides.

J is TRBJ2-5 and V is TRBV29-1; D is uncertain. This sequence was found in a girl aged 2 to 9 in good health. Sequenced input: blood. The CDR3 is CSVEDRRQETQYF. Here the CDR3 DNA reads TGCAGCGTTGAAGATCGACGGCAAGAGACCCAGTACTTC.